The 30 T cell receptor beta chains in this list originate from one sample, sequenced in a study of OX40 agonist ivuxolimab in advanced cancers. TCRdb's copy holds only in-frame clones and misses some; the assay was immunoSEQ multiplex PCR. Altogether tens of thousands of clones are present, about 89% being singletons, with the ten largest covering around 0.28%. The specimen comprised CD4+ or CD8+ T cells sorted from blood, sampled in a trial of the OX40 agonist ivuxolimab. Receptors were obtained from an adult with an advanced solid tumor such as melanoma, head and neck, liver or kidney cancer.

The chain is built from TRBV13 and TRBJ2-1, with 13 bases identical to TRBD2. The CDR3 totals 15 residues. V lost 6 bases to trimming and J lost 7 bases; unmatched junction nucleotides: 6. Germline values: CDR1 PRHDT, CDR2 FYEKMQ (reference sequence). As DNA, the CDR3 is TGTGCCAGCAGGATAACTAGCGGGAGGGATAATGAGCAGTTCTTC. As protein: CASRITSGRDNEQFF.

V usage is TRBV7-9 and J usage is TRBJ1-2; a possible D gene is TRBD1 (5 bases). Between the trimmed V and J ends, which lost 2 bases and 1 base, there was a span of 14 bases. The length of the CDR3 is 16 residues. Per the germline V gene, CDR1 is SEHNR and CDR2 is FQNEAQ (reference sequence). The CDR3 protein is CASSLRGGELNYGYTF. The CDR3, as DNA: TGTGCCAGCAGCTTAAGGGGCGGAGAGCTTAACTATGGCTACACCTTC.

Written as DNA, the CDR3 is TGTGCCAGCAGTGAATCCCAGGGGCGGTATTCACCCCTCCACTTT. It codes for CASSESQGRYSPLHF. The chain employs TRBV6-1 and TRBJ1-6; perhaps TRBD1 as D (6 bases). From germline, CDR1 is MNHNS and CDR2 SASEGT. The V end lost 2 bases, the J end lost 8 bases, and 13 bases lay between the germline ends. The CDR3 totals 15 residues.

The genes are TRBV28 and TRBJ1-2; D unclear. The germline V and J ends were trimmed by 3 bases and 1 base, with 12 bases remaining between them. The CDR3 sequence is 15 residues long. Germline V gene data show CDR1 as MDHEN and CDR2 as SYDVKM. The CDR3 bases are TGTGCCAGCAGTTTTCAACCCCCCATTAACTATGGCTACACCTTC. It translates to CASSFQPPINYGYTF.

This CDR3 is CASSTRGRTSGRASTDTQYF. Written as DNA, the CDR3 is TGTGCCAGCAGTACCCGGGGGCGGACTAGCGGGAGGGCTAGCACAGATACGCAGTATTTT. This chain links TRBV28 with TRBJ2-3, with 15 nucleotides matching TRBD2. CDR3 length equals 20 residues. Losses at the gene ends were 5 bases for V and 0 bases for J; bases not matched to a gene: 12. CDR1 MDHEN and CDR2 SYDVKM come from the germline V gene.

J is TRBJ1-5 and V is TRBV27; perhaps TRBD1 as D (5 bases). Trimming took 0 bases from V and 9 from J, leaving 12 bases between them. CDR1 and CDR2 (germline): MNHEY, SMNVEV (reference sequence). The CDR3 is 14 residues long. The CDR3 DNA is TGTGCCAGCAGTTTATCCGGGGGTCGGCCGCCCCAGCATTTT. Protein sequence: CASSLSGGRPPQHF.

The V call is TRBV30, the J call TRBJ2-5, with a tentative D call TRBD2 (6 bases). CDR1 and CDR2 (germline): GTSNPN, SVGIG (reference sequence). There are 14 residues in the CDR3. V was trimmed by 5 bases and J by 5 bases, leaving 18 bases between them. The CDR3 loop is CAWGGRGASETQYF. Written as DNA, the CDR3 is TGTGCCTGGGGGGGGAGAGGGGCCAGCGAGACCCAGTACTTC.

This chain's CDR3 is CASSLLLQGGNYGYTF. The DNA of the CDR3 is TGTGCCAGTAGTCTTCTGCTCCAGGGCGGTAACTATGGCTACACCTTC. This sequence joins TRBV19 and TRBJ1-2; TRBD1 might be the D (5 bases). Germline CDR1 LNHDA, CDR2 SQIVND (reference sequence). This CDR3 comprises 16 residues. V lost 5 bases, J lost 1 base, and 17 bases lay in between.

V usage is TRBV6-1 and J usage is TRBJ2-2; D remains unclear. Germline-derived CDR1 and CDR2 are MNHNS and SASEGT. CDR3 length: 13 residues. The V gene lost 5 bases and the J gene lost 1 base, with 5 bases spanning the gap. The CDR3 is CASSLMNTGELFF. Here the CDR3 DNA reads TGTGCCAGCAGTTTGATGAACACCGGGGAGCTGTTTTTT.

This chain uses TRBV18 with TRBJ2-6, with 7 bases aligning to TRBD2. Germline CDR1 KGHSH, CDR2 LQKENI. This CDR3 spans 17 amino acids. V lost 3 bases and J lost 2; bases outside the gene matches: 7. The CDR3 coding sequence is TGTGCCAGCTCACCTGAGGGACGGGGGGCTGGGGCCAACGTCCTGACTTTC. It translates to CASSPEGRGAGANVLTF.

The genes are TRBV10-3 and TRBJ1-2; TRBD1 aligns across 9 bases. This CDR3 is built from 14 residues. The V and J ends lost 5 bases and 9 bases, in that order; junction bases with no gene match: 10. From germline, CDR1 is ENHRY and CDR2 SYGVKD. For the CDR3, the DNA is TGTGCCATCAGTCCCCGGACAGGGGAGAGAAGCTACACCTTC. This translates into CAISPRTGERSYTF.

V and J are TRBV27 and TRBJ2-3, with a tentative D call TRBD1 (7 bases). V lost 4 bases, J lost 1 base, and 15 bases lay in between. CDR1 MNHEY and CDR2 SMNVEV come from the germline V gene (reference sequence). CDR3 length: 16 amino acids. The CDR3 bases are TGTGCCAGCAGTTCATTCAGGGGGGAAGGCACAGATACGCAGTATTTT. This sequence encodes CASSSFRGEGTDTQYF.

V gene TRBV7-9 combines with J gene TRBJ1-3; no clear D gene. CDR1 is SEHNR, CDR2 FQNEAQ, per germline (reference sequence). The V and J ends lost 5 bases and 0 bases respectively, with 11 bases between them. The CDR3 runs 15 residues. The DNA of the CDR3 is TGTGCCAGCAGCCAAAGGACGATCTCTGGAAACACCATATATTTT. This gives the protein CASSQRTISGNTIYF.

The V gene is TRBV6-1, the J gene TRBJ2-2, with TRBD1 matching over 7 bases. Germline CDR1 and CDR2: MNHNS and SASEGT. The length of the CDR3 is 16 residues. Trimming removed 1 base from V and 0 bases from J; junction bases left unmatched: 2. Here the CDR3 DNA reads TGTGCCAGCAGTGAAGGACAGGGCCCGAACACCGGGGAGCTGTTTTTT. Translated, it gives CASSEGQGPNTGELFF.

The V call is TRBV7-3, the J call TRBJ1-2, with D possibly being TRBD1 (6 bases). The length of the CDR3 is 14 residues. V was cut by 5 bases and J by 4 bases, with 14 bases left in between. Germline lookup yields CDR1 SGHTA and CDR2 FQGTGA. The CDR3 is CASSRIGGSYGYTF. The CDR3 DNA reads TGTGCCAGCAGCCGAATAGGGGGGTCCTATGGCTACACCTTC. Drawing the rest from reference TRBV7-3 and TRBJ1-2, the complete variable domain is GAGVSQTPSNKVTEKGKYVELRCDPISGHTALYWYRQSLGQGPEFLIYFQGTGAADDSGLPNDRFFAVRPEGSVSTLKIQRTERGDSAVYLCASSRIGGSYGYTFGSGTRLTVV.

The rearrangement links TRBV5-1 to TRBJ2-7; 12 bases fit TRBD2. The CDR3 contains 18 residues. From germline, CDR1 is SGHRS and CDR2 YFSETQ. The V gene end was trimmed by 0 bases and the J gene end by 5 bases; junction bases not matched to a gene: 12. CDR3 nucleotide sequence: TGCGCCAGCAGCTTGGTGAGGGGAAAGGGACTAGCGGGCCACGAGCAGTACTTC. Amino acids: CASSLVRGKGLAGHEQYF.

The chain employs TRBV28 and TRBJ2-1, with 7 bases matching TRBD2. CDR1 and CDR2 (germline): MDHEN, SYDVKM. The V gene end was trimmed by 5 bases and the J gene end by 0 bases; junction bases not matched to a gene: 4. This CDR3 contains 15 residues. This CDR3 reads CASSRLAASYNEQFF. Here the CDR3 DNA reads TGTGCCAGCAGTCGACTAGCCGCCTCCTACAATGAGCAGTTCTTC.

The CDR3 DNA is TGTGCCACCGCGCGGGAGGGCCTCAACGATGAGCAGTTCTTC. Protein: CATAREGLNDEQFF. V usage is TRBV2 and J usage is TRBJ2-1; TRBD2 matches 9 bases. V was pared by 10 bases and J by 8 bases, with 12 bases of the junction left unmatched. Germline lookup yields CDR1 SNHLY and CDR2 FYNNEI. CDR3 length: 14 amino acids. The whole variable domain, filled in from reference TRBV2 and TRBJ2-1, reads EPEVTQTPSHQVTQMGQEVILRCVPISNHLYFYWYRQILGQKVEFLVSFYNNEISEKSEIFDDQFSVERPDGSNFTLKIRSTKLEDSAMYFCATAREGLNDEQFFGPGTRLTVL.

This clone was recorded only once. The chain is built from TRBV28 and TRBJ2-5, with 9 bases aligning to TRBD1. J was trimmed by 7 bases and V by 5 bases; bases with no gene match: 11. Germline CDR1 is MDHEN and CDR2 is SYDVKM. This CDR3 has 15 residues. As DNA, the CDR3 is TGTGCCAGCAGTGTGCCGGGACAGGGAGTGGCGACCCAGTACTTC. Residues: CASSVPGQGVATQYF. Variable domain in full (rest from reference TRBV28 and TRBJ2-5): DVKVTQSSRYLVKRTGEKVFLECVQDMDHENMFWYRQDPGLGLRLIYFSYDVKMKEKGDIPEGYSVSREKKERFSLILESASTNQTSMYLCASSVPGQGVATQYFGPGTRLLVL.

The chain joins TRBV15 to TRBJ1-5; TRBD1 is a possible D gene (5 bases). The CDR3 covers 15 residues. The V and J ends lost 3 bases and 7 bases respectively, with 16 bases between them. Per the germline V gene, CDR1 is LNHNV and CDR2 is YYDKDF (reference sequence). CDR3 sequence: CATSSRVFVGQPQHF. The CDR3 DNA follows: TGTGCCACCAGCAGCAGGGTCTTCGTGGGGCAGCCCCAGCATTTT.

V and J are TRBV6-5 and TRBJ2-7; D unresolved. Looked up from germline, CDR1 is MNHEY and CDR2 is SVGAGI. The length of the CDR3 is 10 residues. V was pared by 5 bases and J by 4 bases, with 3 bases between. This CDR3 is CASSRYEQYF. In DNA, the CDR3 is TGTGCCAGCAGTCGATACGAGCAGTACTTC.

The rearrangement links TRBV6-5 to TRBJ1-5; the D is unclear. CDR3 length: 11 amino acids. Between the trimmed V and J ends, which lost 5 bases and 8 bases, there was a span of 7 bases. CDR1 is MNHEY, CDR2 SVGAGI, per germline. CDR3 amino acids: CASSELKPQHF. Here the CDR3 DNA reads TGTGCCAGCAGTGAGTTAAAGCCCCAGCATTTT.

This clone was seen once. This chain links TRBV25-1 with TRBJ2-5; D perhaps matches TRBD2 (7 bases). Germline loops: CDR1 MGHDK, CDR2 SYGVNS. The CDR3 is 15 amino acids. Between the trimmed V and J ends, which lost 4 bases and 5 bases, there was a span of 17 bases. The chain's CDR3 is CASSGGGHRGETQYF. The DNA of the CDR3 is TGTGCCAGCAGTGGCGGGGGACACCGAGGCGAGACCCAGTACTTC.

This chain links TRBV7-8 with TRBJ1-2, with D perhaps matching TRBD1 (6 bases). The length of the CDR3 is 15 residues. Between the trimmed V and J ends, which lost 8 bases and 6 bases, there was a span of 22 bases. Germline V CDR1 and CDR2: SGHVS, FQNEAQ. The DNA of the CDR3 is TGTGCCAGCCAACCACTAAAGACAGGCTCGAATGGCTACACCTTC. It specifies CASQPLKTGSNGYTF.

V usage is TRBV5-1 and J usage is TRBJ2-5, with 8 bases matching TRBD2. The CDR3 contains 15 residues. V lost 2 bases, J lost 5 bases, and 8 bases stayed unmatched. Germline CDR1 reads SGHRS; CDR2 reads YFSETQ. The chain's CDR3 is CASSFGTGGAETQYF. The CDR3 DNA reads TGCGCCAGCAGCTTTGGGACGGGAGGGGCGGAGACCCAGTACTTC.

The genes are TRBV2 and TRBJ2-7; TRBD1 agrees at 7 bases. V dropped 5 bases and J dropped 5; count of bases not matched to a gene: 9. The CDR3 totals 14 residues. Germline V gives CDR1 SNHLY, CDR2 FYNNEI. CDR3 DNA: TGTGCCAGCAGTATCCGACAGGGTACAAACGAGCAGTACTTC. It translates to CASSIRQGTNEQYF.

The chain joins TRBV6-6 to TRBJ2-7; 9 bases line up with TRBD1. The CDR3 runs to 14 residues. Germline values: CDR1 MNHNY, CDR2 SVGAGI (reference sequence). After removal of 3 bases from V and 3 bases from J, the junction contained 3 bases not matched to a gene. CDR3 DNA sequence: TGTGCCAGCAGTTATCCGGGACAGGGCTACGAGCAGTACTTC. Translating gives CASSYPGQGYEQYF.

The chain joins TRBV14 to TRBJ2-1, with 9 nucleotides matching TRBD1. Trimming at V came to 4 bases and at J to 8 bases, leaving 12 bases not matched to a gene. The V gene's germline CDR1 is SGHDN and CDR2 FVKESK. This CDR3 region has 16 residues. CDR3 bases: TGTGCCAGCAGCCGGGGCGTAGGACAGGGGCTCGATGAGCAGTTCTTC. The encoded protein is CASSRGVGQGLDEQFF.

The sample holds one count of this clone. The V and J genes are TRBV9 and TRBJ2-2; either TRBD1 or TRBD2 may supply D (5 bases each). The V gene's germline CDR1 is SGDLS and CDR2 YYNGEE. CDR3 length: 16 amino acids. V lost 0 bases, J lost 2 bases, and 11 bases lay in between. Written as DNA, the CDR3 is TGTGCCAGCAGCGTAGGTCGGGGACCAAACACCGGGGAGCTGTTTTTT. Translating it yields CASSVGRGPNTGELFF.

CDR3 protein: CASRGSATDTQYF. The DNA of the CDR3 is TGTGCCAGTAGGGGCTCAGCCACAGATACGCAGTATTTT. The chain recombines TRBV19 with TRBJ2-3; D remains unclear. CDR1 and CDR2 (germline): LNHDA, SQIVND (reference sequence). The V end lost 6 bases, the J end lost 2 bases, and 9 bases lay between the germline ends. The CDR3 is 13 amino acids. Combining the CDR3 with reference TRBV19 and TRBJ2-3 gives the whole variable domain DGGITQSPKYLFRKEGQNVTLSCEQNLNHDAMYWYRQDPGQGLRLIYYSQIVNDFQKGDIAEGYSVSREKKESFPLTVTSAQKNPTAFYLCASRGSATDTQYFGPGTRLTVL.